This T cell receptor (beta chain) was obtained from a study of PD-1 blockade in classical Hodgkin lymphoma (dated by TCRdb to about 2020). Regarding the study in general: Nivolumab dosing was 3 mg/kg intravenously every 2 weeks, continuing until either disease progression or unacceptable toxicity. A peripheral blood immune signature of response to PD-1 blockade in classical Hodgkin lymphoma was defined using TCR beta sequencing and CyTOF.

The study at large found these results: The study covered only a single clinical trial cohort, and the causes of the repertoire differences, possibly disease activity or prior therapy, were still not defined. Trial patients with a complete response had baseline diversity similar to that of newly diagnosed patients, while partial responders and progressors had significantly lower diversity. Diversity was lower in patients who began nivolumab less than 1 year after ASCT, so these patients were left out of later analyses to avoid confounding by immune reconstitution. By C4D1, a significant rise was seen in CD4+ TCR diversity but not in CD8+ TCR diversity (p=0.0027 vs p=0.16), and the rise was most apparent among complete responders (p=0.02). Newly diagnosed patients were reported to have lower baseline TCR diversity than healthy donors, and relapsed/refractory patients were reported to have lower baseline TCR diversity still.

The CDR3 sequence holds 13 residues, the cysteine and phenylalanine included. Here the CDR3 DNA is all that survives: 39 bases in frame from base 1. The trim is 1 base for V and 2 bases for J, with a gap of 6 bases between the germline ends. Based on the germline V gene, the CDR1 and CDR2 sequences are KGHSH and LQKENI. The Qiagen DNeasy kit was used to extract genomic DNA both from unsorted PBMCs and from the negatively selected CD4+ and CD8+ fractions. TCR beta CDR3 regions were amplified by immunoSEQ multiplex PCR using primers annealing to V and J segments. A synthetic immune receptor repertoire was used to minimize amplification bias, and remaining bias was computationally removed after sequencing. Per the authors' processing: Repertoire diversity was quantified as the Shannon entropy index using custom Python scripts. The unsorted, CD4+ and CD8+ repertoires were each analyzed separately, with the exception of combined analyses, where CD4+ and CD8+ sequences were merged in silico. A clone was considered expanded if an increase in frequency of at least 2-fold after treatment relative to C1D1 was found, and a pseudocount of 0.5 was applied to clones undetected at baseline. Singleton clones were defined as clones with 0 or 1 copy at C1D1, and non-singleton clones were defined as clones with 2 or more copies. Clones expanded in unsorted samples were labelled as CD4+, CD8+ or unknown by matching protein sequences in sorted samples from the same patient. Wilcoxon tests on paired samples were used to test diversity changes from C1D1 to C4D1. Not all clones reach the TCRdb copy of this immuneACCESS table, which keeps in-frame sequences only. Checked studies attribute under half of the gap to unresolved V genes and leave the rest unexplained. V, J and clone size reflect that table, while D and trimming were determined from the DNA. Counted in this sample were over 25,000 clones; less than 80% of them appeared once. The top ten clonotypes cover about a third of the sample.

Interpreted using the paper, the time point label stands for: cycle 2 day 1 (C2D1) of nivolumab. Relapse after autologous stem cell transplantation had occurred in all trial patients, and cohorts A, B and C were distinguished by prior brentuximab vedotin exposure. A total of about 51 patients with relapsed/refractory classical Hodgkin lymphoma made up the trial cohort, and each patient's best overall response was complete response, partial response or progressive disease. Single-agent nivolumab was administered to trial patients in the multi-cohort phase II CheckMate 205 trial. An independent review committee assessed best overall response by applying the 2007 International Working Group response criteria. Trial PBMCs were obtained immediately prior to nivolumab initiation (C1D1) and on therapy at cycle 2 day 1 and cycle 4 day 1. Peripheral blood was collected in 8 mL Vacutainer Cell Preparation Tubes, from which PBMCs were isolated by centrifugation and then cryopreserved.

This clone was counted once. Its target antigen remains unknown. Base qualities are missing; no much larger clone stands one base away. This specimen was peripheral blood mononuclear cells (PBMCs), taken before the second cycle of nivolumab. The sequence joins TRBV18 to TRBJ2-7; no D gene can be assigned with confidence. The sequence was obtained from a human donor with classical Hodgkin lymphoma. The CDR3 protein is CASSPRSTYEQYF. The sequenced DNA: TGTGCCAGCTCACCACGCAGTACCTACGAGCAGTACTTC.